The clone carrying this T cell receptor (beta chain) was counted at least ten times. Its antigen is still unknown. Libraries used 2 million unsorted PBMCs kept frozen in RNAlater. These data come from a study of neurological immune-mediated disorders. The cDNA came from 5'RACE with 10-nucleotide random UMIs. TCRdb reprocessed the 5' RACE reads with MiXCR, giving one entry per CDR3 protein. The sample carries 60,000 or so distinct CDR3 sequences, over 9.5% recorded once. The study, taken as a whole, reports: In HTLV-1-associated myelopathy, TCR clonal expansion was greatest, and in multiple sclerosis it was least, below healthy controls.

This CDR3 is 18 amino acids long. After removal of 2 bases from V and 1 base from J, the junction contained 9 bases not matched to a gene. CDR1 and CDR2 from the germline V gene are SGHTA and FQGNSA. V gene TRBV7-2 combines with J gene TRBJ2-7; TRBD1 matches 12 bases. The origin of this receptor is a man between 60 and 75 years old in good health. The specimen sequenced was PBMCs. This chain's CDR3 is CASSLISGTGGISYEQYF. The CDR3 DNA reads TGTGCCAGCAGCTTAATTTCGGGGACAGGGGGCATATCCTACGAGCAGTACTTC.